The rows below give T cell receptor beta chains drawn from one sample of a study of cytomegalovirus exposure and HLA in healthy donors. The data were produced by immunoSEQ multiplex PCR, yet TCRdb's version contains in-frame clones alone and is incomplete. This table holds roughly 130,000 clones, about 85% found once. Material for sequencing was PBMCs. The receptors derive from a boy between 5 and 17 years old in good health and CMV-seronegative. Both conserved end residues are part of each CDR3. Each record gives: V gene, D gene, CDR3 protein. D genes are given only for firm matches.

TRBV12-5 | - | CASGLGQGNTEAFF
TRBV6-6 | TRBD1 | CASRGTGGLYGYTF
TRBV7-2 | TRBD1 | CASRYRDRGRNEQFF
TRBV5-6 | TRBD2 | CASSPERESLQYF
TRBV7-2 | - | CASSLGRTRGYTF
TRBV7-2 | TRBD2 | CASSDKILAGTSTDTQYF
TRBV4-3 | TRBD2 | CASSQERGLADTGELFF
TRBV5-1 | TRBD1 | CASSTGQGYSYEQYF
TRBV11-2 | TRBD1 | CASSPRQGPANYGYTF
TRBV5-4 | TRBD1 | CASSQDRGANEQFF